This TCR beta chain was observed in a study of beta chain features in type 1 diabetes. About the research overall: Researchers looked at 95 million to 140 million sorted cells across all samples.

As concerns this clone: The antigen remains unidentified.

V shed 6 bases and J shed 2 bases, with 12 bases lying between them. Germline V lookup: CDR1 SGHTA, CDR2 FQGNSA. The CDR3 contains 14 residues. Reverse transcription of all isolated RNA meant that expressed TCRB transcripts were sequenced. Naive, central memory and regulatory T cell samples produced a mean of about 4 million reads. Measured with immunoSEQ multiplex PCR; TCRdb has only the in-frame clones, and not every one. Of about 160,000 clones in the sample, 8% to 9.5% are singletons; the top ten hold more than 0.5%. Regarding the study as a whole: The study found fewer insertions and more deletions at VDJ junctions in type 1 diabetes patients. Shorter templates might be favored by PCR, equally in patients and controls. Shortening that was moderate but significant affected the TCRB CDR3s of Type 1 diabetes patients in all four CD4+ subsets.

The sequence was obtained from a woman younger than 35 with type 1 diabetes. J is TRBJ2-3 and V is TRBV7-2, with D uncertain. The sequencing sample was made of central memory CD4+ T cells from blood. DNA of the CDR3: TGTGCCAGCAGTAATATAGTGAACACAGATACGCAGTATTTT. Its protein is CASSNIVNTDTQYF. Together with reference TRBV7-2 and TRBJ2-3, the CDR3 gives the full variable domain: GAGVSQSPSNKVTEKGKDVELRCDPISGHTALYWYRQSLGQGLEFLIYFQGNSAPDKSGLPSDRFSAERTGGSVSTLTIQRTQQEDSAVYLCASSNIVNTDTQYFGPGTRLTVL.